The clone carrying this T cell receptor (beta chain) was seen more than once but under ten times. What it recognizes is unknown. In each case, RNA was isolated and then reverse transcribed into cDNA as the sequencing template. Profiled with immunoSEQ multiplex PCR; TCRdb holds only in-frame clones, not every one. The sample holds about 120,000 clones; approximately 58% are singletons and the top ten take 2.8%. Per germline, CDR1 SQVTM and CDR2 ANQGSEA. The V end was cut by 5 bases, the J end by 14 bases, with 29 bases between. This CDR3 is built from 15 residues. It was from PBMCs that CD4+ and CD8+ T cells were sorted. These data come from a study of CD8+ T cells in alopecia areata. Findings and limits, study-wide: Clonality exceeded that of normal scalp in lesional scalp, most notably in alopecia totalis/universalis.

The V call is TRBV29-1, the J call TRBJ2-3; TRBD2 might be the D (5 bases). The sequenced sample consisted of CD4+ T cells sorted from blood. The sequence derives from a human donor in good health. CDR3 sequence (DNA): TGCAGCGTTTGGAGGTTAATATCGGAGTATCAAGTCCCGTATTTT. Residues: CSVWRLISEYQVPYF.